This T cell receptor (beta chain) is from a study of early T cells in non-severe SARS-CoV-2 infection. About the research overall: Unsorted whole-blood RNA was sequenced in bulk, leaving chains unpaired. Study outcomes and limitations: Anti-spike CD8 responses were favored in VDJdb matching, and private and CD4 specificities were missed.

In this sample, this clonotype turned up a few times. The antigen is not known. V shed 3 bases and J shed 0 bases, with 5 bases lying between them. The CDR3 consists of 13 residues. The library protocol tagged individual cDNA molecules with unique molecular identifiers. TCRdb itself ran the 5' RACE reads through MiXCR, one entry per CDR3 protein. This table has 55,000 to 65,000 distinct CDR3 sequences, approximately 12% appearing once. Material: whole blood, obtained at baseline. The clonotype was recovered from an adult who was a healthcare worker with PCR-confirmed SARS-CoV-2 infection or an uninfected control (not recorded which). The V gene is TRBV12-3 or TRBV12-4, the J gene TRBJ1-1; no clear D. CDR3 loop: CASSFGMNTEAFF. In nucleotides, the CDR3 is TGTGCCAGCAGTTTTGGGATGAACACTGAAGCTTTCTTT.